This T cell receptor (beta chain) was captured in a study of molecular identifiers for immune sequencing clone quantification. TCRdb re-analysed the PCR reads in MiXCR, keeping a single row per CDR3 protein. The data contain about 65,000 distinct CDR3 sequences, over 15% of them singletons. The receptor was derived from a human donor in good health. Some libraries in this study had Jurkat cell RNA spiked in. The specimen was naive CD8+ T cells from blood, with Jurkat cell RNA spiked in. The sample's subset: FACS-sorted CD8+CD4-CCR7+CD45RA+ naive T cells.

The CDR3 DNA is TGTGCCAGCAGCCAAGCTCTAGGGCGAGGCAATGAGCAGTTCTTC. Protein sequence: CASSQALGRGNEQFF. The chain carries TRBV14 and TRBJ2-1; no clear D gene. The CDR3 is 15 residues long. The V gene lost 1 base and the J gene lost 6 bases, with 13 bases spanning the gap. Germline assignment: CDR1 SGHDN and CDR2 FVKESK.